The clone carrying this T cell receptor beta chain was counted only a few times. The sample belongs to a study of blood T cell repertoires in COVID-19. Germline V gene sequence: CDR1 MNHEY, CDR2 SVGAGI. V lost 6 bases, J lost 2 bases, and 5 bases stayed unmatched. The CDR3 consists of 14 residues. Profiling relied on immunoSEQ multiplex PCR, and the TCRdb table lists in-frame clones only, not all of them. Here the sample spans over 200,000 clones, 88% being singletons. The rearrangement uses TRBV6-5 and TRBJ2-7, with 9 positions matching TRBD1. Sequencing was performed on peripheral blood. This receptor was identified in an older woman with acute or convalescent COVID-19. In nucleotides, the CDR3 is TGTGCCAGCAGAGGGACAGGGAGGGCCTACGAGCAGTACTTC. It yields the protein CASRGTGRAYEQYF.